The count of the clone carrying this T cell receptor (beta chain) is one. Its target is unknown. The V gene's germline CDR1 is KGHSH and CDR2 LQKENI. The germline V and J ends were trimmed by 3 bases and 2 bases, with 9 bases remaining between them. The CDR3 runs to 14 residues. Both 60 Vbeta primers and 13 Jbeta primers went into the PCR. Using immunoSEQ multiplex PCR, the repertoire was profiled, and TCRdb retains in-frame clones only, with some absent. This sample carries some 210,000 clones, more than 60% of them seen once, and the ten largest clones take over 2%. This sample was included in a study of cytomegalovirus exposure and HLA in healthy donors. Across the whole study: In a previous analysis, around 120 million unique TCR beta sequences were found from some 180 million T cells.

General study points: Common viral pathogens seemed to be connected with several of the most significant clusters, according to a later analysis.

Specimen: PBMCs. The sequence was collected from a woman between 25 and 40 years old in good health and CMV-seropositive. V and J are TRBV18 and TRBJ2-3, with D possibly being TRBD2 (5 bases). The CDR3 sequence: CASSPARDTDTQYF. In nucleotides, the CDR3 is TGTGCCAGCTCACCCGCCCGGGACACAGATACGCAGTATTTT.